Listed below are T cell receptor beta chains from one sample, sequenced in a study of blood T cell repertoires in COVID-19. Produced via immunoSEQ multiplex PCR; TCRdb's table is partial and in-frame only. Among roughly 88,000 clones listed, around 67% were seen once. The sample comprised peripheral blood. The receptors come from a woman aged 60-75 years in a cohort sampled during active or convalescent COVID-19. Both conserved end residues are part of each CDR3. The order of the fields is clone size, V gene, D gene, CDR3 length, J gene, CDR3 protein, CDR3 DNA. A D gene is named only where the DNA matches it firmly. Clone size appears in some rows only: once, few, many, or a class for an expanded clone.

>-|TRBV19|-|17|TRBJ2-6
CASTRQGGRSGANVLTF
TGTGCCAGTACAAGGCAGGGGGGTCGCTCTGGGGCCAACGTCCTGACTTTC
>-|TRBV5-1|-|15|TRBJ1-2
CASSPDRTSGYGYTF
TGCGCCAGCAGCCCGGACAGAACTAGCGGCTATGGCTACACCTTC
>few|TRBV10-3|TRBD1|17|TRBJ2-6
CAIRGQGLGNGANVLTF
TGTGCCATCAGGGGACAGGGATTAGGAAATGGGGCCAACGTCCTGACTTTC
>-|TRBV7-9|-|16|TRBJ1-5
CASSKEGVLVNQPQHF
TGTGCCAGCAGCAAAGAGGGGGTGCTCGTGAATCAGCCCCAGCATTTT
>-|TRBV25-1|-|13|TRBJ1-5
CASSQGSQQPQHF
TGTGCCAGCAGTCAGGGGTCCCAGCAGCCCCAGCATTTT
>-|TRBV30|-|14|TRBJ1-4
CAWTPGTREGKLFF
TGTGCCTGGACCCCGGGTACGAGGGAGGGAAAACTGTTTTTT
>-|TRBV5-4|-|14|TRBJ2-5
CASSSTGQGETQYF
TGTGCCAGCAGCAGTACTGGGCAGGGAGAGACCCAGTACTTC
>-|TRBV5-1|-|14|TRBJ1-3
CASSEGGPGNTIYF
TGCGCCAGCAGCGAAGGGGGTCCAGGAAACACCATATATTTT
>-|TRBV2|TRBD2|14|TRBJ2-3
CASKPGLAADTQYF
TGTGCCAGCAAGCCGGGCCTAGCGGCAGATACGCAGTATTTT
>-|TRBV18|TRBD1|16|TRBJ2-7
CASSPTLGTGGYEQYF
TGTGCCAGCTCACCCACCTTGGGGACAGGGGGCTACGAGCAGTACTTC
>once|TRBV2|TRBD1|15|TRBJ1-4
CASSETGATNEKLFF
TGTGCCAGCAGTGAAACAGGGGCAACTAATGAAAAACTGTTTTTT
>many|TRBV23-1|TRBD1|16|TRBJ2-1
CASSQSRDRGHNEQFF
TGCGCCAGCAGTCAATCCCGGGACAGGGGACACAATGAGCAGTTCTTC
>-|TRBV5-1|-|14|TRBJ2-7
CASSYGGSHYEQYF
TGCGCCAGCAGCTATGGTGGCAGTCACTACGAGCAGTACTTC
>-|TRBV2|TRBD2|17|TRBJ2-5
CASSEARPSGWGETQYF
TGTGCCAGCAGTGAAGCGAGGCCTAGCGGTTGGGGCGAGACCCAGTACTTC
>-|TRBV6-6|TRBD1|15|TRBJ2-7
CASSGGTGMNYKQYF
TGTGCCAGCAGTGGAGGGACAGGGATGAACTACAAGCAGTACTTC
>-|TRBV18|-|18|TRBJ1-6
CASSPYSPSSSYNSPLHF
TGTGCCAGCTCACCGTATAGTCCCTCGAGCTCCTATAATTCACCCCTCCACTTT